The present entry profiles one T cell receptor (beta chain) with its context. Its specific antigen is unknown. No much larger clone exists at a distance of one base, and base qualities are not known. Interpreted using the paper, the time point label stands for: week 47, end of study. A 20-mer mutant IDH1 peptide at 300 micrograms in Montanide made up each vaccine dose, which was injected subcutaneously together with topical imiquimod. Patients received eight vaccinations in weeks 1, 3, 5, 7, 11, 15, 19 and 23, corresponding to visits V03 through V10. Donors had newly diagnosed WHO grade 3 or 4 IDH1-mutant astrocytomas with loss of nuclear ATRX. The samples were drawn from NOA16, a multicentre, single-arm, open-label phase I trial in Germany that tested a mutant IDH1 peptide vaccine in humans for the first time. Genomic DNA for TCRB sequencing was extracted from EDTA blood using the DNeasy Blood and Tissue Kit.

This sample was included in a study of a mutant IDH1 vaccine in newly diagnosed glioma (dated by TCRdb to the early 2020s). As for the study more broadly: Vaccination began 4-6 weeks after radiotherapy alone, or alongside temozolomide cycles in the chemotherapy-containing groups. Before enrollment, most patients had been given radiochemotherapy with temozolomide as standard therapy, while the rest had received either radiotherapy alone or temozolomide alone. Of the roughly 31 treated patients, approximately 62% were male and approximately 40% were female, and the mean age was around 40 years. Visit V12 was the week-35 safety follow-up and visit V13 was the week-47 end of study. For exploratory analyses, under 30 treated patients had longitudinal TCRB deep sequencing done wherever samples were available. Peripheral blood was drawn at six visits: V03 (baseline), V05, V07, V10, V12 and V13.

What the study reported, not specific to this receptor: Availability determined which PBMC samples were chosen for TCRB deep sequencing. Pseudoprogression appeared unrelated to alterations in the top peripheral T cell clonotypes detected by TCRB sequencing. It was noted by the authors that analyses of patient blood samples could not be reproduced owing to sample limitations. Vaccine-induced immune responses across multiple MHC alleles were detected in about 93% of patients.

The CDR3 sequence holds 15 residues, the cysteine and phenylalanine included. The sequence is cut down to CDR3 DNA, 45 bases in frame from base 1. The junction shows trimming of 4 bases on V and 4 bases on J, plus 16 bases between the germline ends. The germline V gene encodes CDR1 LGHNA and CDR2 YNFKEQ. Receptors were amplified or captured by the immunoSEQ multiplex PCR assay. Following the manufacturer's protocol, the hsTCRB Kit was used to amplify rearranged TCR beta chain sequences. Sequencing of TCRB libraries was carried out on an Illumina MiSeq. As for the authors' bioinformatics: The proprietary platform of the kit vendor was used for demultiplexing, trimming and gene mapping. Held by TCRdb, this immuneACCESS table contains in-frame sequences only and omits some clones. Under half of the omission traces to an unresolved V gene where checked; the cause of the rest is unknown. That table supplies the V and J calls and clone size; D and trimming were determined from the DNA. This sample lists tens of thousands of clones; around 76% were detected once. The top ten constitute 3.8% of the sample.

The chain links TRBV4-2 with TRBJ1-1, and TRBD1 may be the D gene, going by 6 matching bases. This TCR was sampled from a man in his forties or fifties with glioma. Some clones in this sample may be carry-over from other donors' samples. The sample was PBMCs, taken from a glioma patient whose treatment included an IDH1 peptide vaccine. This receptor has the CDR3 CASSPEGGAGTEAFF. DNA sequence: TGTGCCAGCAGCCCTGAGGGGGGCGCCGGCACTGAAGCTTTCTTT.